This T cell receptor beta chain came from a study of identical twins. TCRdb reanalysed the 5' RACE reads using MiXCR and keeps one entry per CDR3 protein. This sample yields approximately 600,000 distinct CDR3 sequences, of which roughly 7.1% are seen a single time; over 1.5% belongs to the top ten. CDR1 and CDR2 (germline): LGHDT, YNNKEL (reference sequence). Trimming shortened V by 0 bases and J by 5 bases, and 10 bases separated the two germline ends. The CDR3 totals 14 residues. The sample was also linked to a second study, of yellow fever vaccine responses in identical twins.

J is TRBJ1-2 and V is TRBV3-1; tentative D call: TRBD1 (6 bases). The sample taken for sequencing was PBMCs. The source is a woman between 18 and 30 years old in good health. CDR3 loop: CASSQDPTGYGYTF. CDR3 sequence (DNA): TGTGCCAGCAGCCAAGATCCCACAGGGTATGGCTACACCTTC. The full variable domain, completed using reference TRBV3-1 and TRBJ1-2, is DTAVSQTPKYLVTQMGNDKSIKCEQNLGHDTMYWYKQDSKKFLKIMFSYNNKELIINETVPNRFSPKSPDKAHLNLHINSLELGDSAVYFCASSQDPTGYGYTFGSGTRLTVV.